This T cell receptor (beta chain) was captured in a study of cytomegalovirus exposure and HLA in healthy donors. This clone was detected once. The PCR contained 60 Vbeta and 13 Jbeta primers. Here immunoSEQ multiplex PCR was the method, and the copy in TCRdb shows in-frame clones only, minus some. The sample consists of 150,000 to 200,000 clones, around 80% of them appearing once. Source material: PBMCs. The receptor was derived from a woman aged 30 to 39 in good health and CMV-seropositive.

CDR3 region: CAWSAGRQSGRRTDTQYF. As DNA, the CDR3 is TGTGCCTGGAGTGCTGGGCGGCAGAGCGGGCGCCGCACAGATACGCAGTATTTT. The J gene is TRBJ2-3, the V gene TRBV30; possibly TRBD2 for D (6 bases). This CDR3 is 18 amino acids long. Trimming shortened V by 1 base and J by 1 base, and 21 bases separated the two germline ends. Germline V gene sequence: CDR1 GTSNPN, CDR2 SVGIG (reference sequence).